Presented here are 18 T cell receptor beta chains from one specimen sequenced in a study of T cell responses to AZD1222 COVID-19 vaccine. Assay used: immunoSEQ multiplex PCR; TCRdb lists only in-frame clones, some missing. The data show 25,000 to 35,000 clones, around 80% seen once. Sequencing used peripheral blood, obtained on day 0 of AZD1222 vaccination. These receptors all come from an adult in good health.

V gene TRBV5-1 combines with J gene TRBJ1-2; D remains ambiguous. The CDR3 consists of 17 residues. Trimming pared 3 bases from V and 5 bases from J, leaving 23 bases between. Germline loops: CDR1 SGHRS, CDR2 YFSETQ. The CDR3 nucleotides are TGCGCCAGCAGCTCAAAACGATTTGGGGAAACCACATATGGCTACACCTTC. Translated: CASSSKRFGETTYGYTF.

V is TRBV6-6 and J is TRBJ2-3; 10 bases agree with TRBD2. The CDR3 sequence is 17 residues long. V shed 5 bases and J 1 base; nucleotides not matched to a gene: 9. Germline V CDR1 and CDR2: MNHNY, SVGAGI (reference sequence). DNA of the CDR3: TGTGCCAGCAGTCGAACAGCGGGGGGGCCGGGCACAGATACGCAGTATTTT. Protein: CASSRTAGGPGTDTQYF.

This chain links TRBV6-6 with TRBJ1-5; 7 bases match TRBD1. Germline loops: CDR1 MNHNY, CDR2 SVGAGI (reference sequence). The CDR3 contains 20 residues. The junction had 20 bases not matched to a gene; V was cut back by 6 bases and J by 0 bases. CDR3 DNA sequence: TGTGCCAGCAGCCCCGGAGGGGACCGGGACAGCACCTATAGCAATCAGCCCCAGCATTTT. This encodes CASSPGGDRDSTYSNQPQHF.

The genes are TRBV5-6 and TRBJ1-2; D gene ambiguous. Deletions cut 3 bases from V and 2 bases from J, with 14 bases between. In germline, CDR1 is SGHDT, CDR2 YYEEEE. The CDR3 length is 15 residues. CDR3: CASSSKTTSNYGYTF. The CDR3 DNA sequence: TGTGCCAGCAGCTCGAAGACAACTTCGAACTATGGCTACACCTTC.

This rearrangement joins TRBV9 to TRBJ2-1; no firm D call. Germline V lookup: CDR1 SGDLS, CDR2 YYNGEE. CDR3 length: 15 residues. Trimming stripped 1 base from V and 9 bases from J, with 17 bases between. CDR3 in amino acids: CASSVSFSSNLEQFF. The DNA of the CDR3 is TGTGCCAGCAGCGTAAGTTTTAGCTCAAACCTTGAGCAGTTCTTC.

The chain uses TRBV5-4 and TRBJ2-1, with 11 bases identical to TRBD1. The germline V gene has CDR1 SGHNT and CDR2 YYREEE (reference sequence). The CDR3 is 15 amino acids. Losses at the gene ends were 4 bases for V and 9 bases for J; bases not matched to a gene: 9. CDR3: CASSHGQGARSEQFF. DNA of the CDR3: TGTGCCAGCAGCCATGGACAGGGGGCGCGCAGTGAGCAGTTCTTC. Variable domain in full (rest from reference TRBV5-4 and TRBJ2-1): ETGVTQSPTHLIKTRGQQVTLRCSSQSGHNTVSWYQQALGQGPQFIFQYYREEENGRGNFPPRFSGLQFPNYSSELNVNALELDDSALYLCASSHGQGARSEQFFGPGTRLTVL.

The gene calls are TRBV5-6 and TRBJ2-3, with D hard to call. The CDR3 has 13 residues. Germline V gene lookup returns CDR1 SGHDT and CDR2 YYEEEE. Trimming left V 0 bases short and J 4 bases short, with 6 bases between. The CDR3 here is CASSLVSSDTQYF. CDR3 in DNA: TGTGCCAGCAGCTTGGTTAGCTCAGATACGCAGTATTTT.

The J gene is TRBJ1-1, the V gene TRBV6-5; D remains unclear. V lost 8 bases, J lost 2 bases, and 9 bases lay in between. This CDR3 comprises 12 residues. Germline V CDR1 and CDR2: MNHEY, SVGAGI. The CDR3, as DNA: TGTGCCAGCGGTACAGCTAACACTGAAGCTTTCTTT. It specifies CASGTANTEAFF.

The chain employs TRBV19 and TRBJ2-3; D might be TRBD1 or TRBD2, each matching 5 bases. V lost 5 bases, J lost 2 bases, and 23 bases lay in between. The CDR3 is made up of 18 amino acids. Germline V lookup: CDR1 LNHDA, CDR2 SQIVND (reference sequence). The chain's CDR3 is CASSVNPDRDGYTDTQYF. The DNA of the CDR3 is TGTGCCAGTAGTGTAAACCCGGACCGGGACGGATACACAGATACGCAGTATTTT.

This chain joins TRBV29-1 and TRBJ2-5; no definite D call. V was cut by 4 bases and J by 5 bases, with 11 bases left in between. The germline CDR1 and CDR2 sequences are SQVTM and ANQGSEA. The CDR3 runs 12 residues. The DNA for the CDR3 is TGCAGCGTTGTGGGTAGCCGGGAGACCCAGTACTTC. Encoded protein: CSVVGSRETQYF. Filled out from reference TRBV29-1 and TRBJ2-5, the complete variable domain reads SAVISQKPSRDICQRGTSLTIQCQVDSQVTMMFWYRQQPGQSLTLIATANQGSEATYESGFVIDKFPISRPNLTFSTLTVSNMSPEDSSIYLCSVVGSRETQYFGPGTRLLVL.

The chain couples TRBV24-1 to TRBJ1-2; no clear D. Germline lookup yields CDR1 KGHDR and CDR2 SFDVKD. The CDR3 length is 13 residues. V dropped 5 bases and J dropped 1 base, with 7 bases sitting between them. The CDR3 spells CATSVNSNYGYTF. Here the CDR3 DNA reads TGTGCCACCAGTGTGAACAGTAACTATGGCTACACCTTC.

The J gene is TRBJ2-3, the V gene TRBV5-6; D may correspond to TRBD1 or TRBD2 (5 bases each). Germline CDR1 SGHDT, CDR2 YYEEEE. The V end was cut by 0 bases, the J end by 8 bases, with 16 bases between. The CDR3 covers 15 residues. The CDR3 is CASSLAGESQGTQYF. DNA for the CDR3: TGTGCCAGCAGCTTGGCCGGGGAGTCGCAGGGTACGCAGTATTTT.

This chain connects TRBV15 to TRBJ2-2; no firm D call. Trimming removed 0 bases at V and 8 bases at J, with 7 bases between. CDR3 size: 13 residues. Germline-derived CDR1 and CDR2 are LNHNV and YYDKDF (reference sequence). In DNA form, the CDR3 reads TGTGCCACCAGCAGAGAAAAAGGGGGGGAGCTGTTTTTT. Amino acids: CATSREKGGELFF.

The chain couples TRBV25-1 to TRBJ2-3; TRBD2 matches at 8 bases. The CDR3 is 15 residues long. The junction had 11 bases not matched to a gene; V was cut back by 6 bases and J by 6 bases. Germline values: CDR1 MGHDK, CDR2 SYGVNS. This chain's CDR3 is CASSDAGGGRDTQYF. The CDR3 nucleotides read TGTGCCAGCAGCGACGCGGGGGGCGGCCGCGATACGCAGTATTTT.

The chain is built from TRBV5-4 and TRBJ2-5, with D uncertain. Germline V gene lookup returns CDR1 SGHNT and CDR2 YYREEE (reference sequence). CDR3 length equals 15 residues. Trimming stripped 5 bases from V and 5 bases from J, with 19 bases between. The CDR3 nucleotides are TGTGCCAGCAGTCCCCGCTTTGACCCCCGGGAGACCCAGTACTTC. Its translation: CASSPRFDPRETQYF.

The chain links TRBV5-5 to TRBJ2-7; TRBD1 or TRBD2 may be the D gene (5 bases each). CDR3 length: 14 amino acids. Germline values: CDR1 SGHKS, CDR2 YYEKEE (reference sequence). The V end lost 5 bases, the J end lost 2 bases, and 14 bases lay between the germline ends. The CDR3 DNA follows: TGTGCCAGCAGGCTCGAGCCGGGGCCCTACGAGCAGTACTTC. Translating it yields CASRLEPGPYEQYF.

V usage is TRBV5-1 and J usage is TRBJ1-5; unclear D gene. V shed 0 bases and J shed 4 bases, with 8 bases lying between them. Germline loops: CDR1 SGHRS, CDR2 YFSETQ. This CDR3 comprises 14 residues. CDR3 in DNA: TGCGCCAGCAGCTTGGGCGGCAGAAATCAGCCCCAGCATTTT. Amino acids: CASSLGGRNQPQHF.

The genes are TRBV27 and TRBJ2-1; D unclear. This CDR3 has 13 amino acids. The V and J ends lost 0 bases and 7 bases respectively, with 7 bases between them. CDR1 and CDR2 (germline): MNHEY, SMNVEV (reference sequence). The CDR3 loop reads CASSLSWGNEQFF. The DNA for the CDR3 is TGTGCCAGCAGTTTATCTTGGGGTAATGAGCAGTTCTTC.